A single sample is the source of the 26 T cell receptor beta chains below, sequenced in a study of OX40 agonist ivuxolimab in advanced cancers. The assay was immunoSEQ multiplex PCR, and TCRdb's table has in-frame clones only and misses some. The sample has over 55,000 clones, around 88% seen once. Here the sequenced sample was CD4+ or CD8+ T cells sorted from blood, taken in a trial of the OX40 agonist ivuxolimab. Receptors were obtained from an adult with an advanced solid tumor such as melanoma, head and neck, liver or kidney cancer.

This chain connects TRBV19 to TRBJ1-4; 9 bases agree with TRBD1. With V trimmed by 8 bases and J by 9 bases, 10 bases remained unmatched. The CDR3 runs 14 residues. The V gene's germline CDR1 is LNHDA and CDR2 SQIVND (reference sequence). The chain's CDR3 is CASSPAGTGKKLFF. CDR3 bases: TGTGCCAGTTCGCCGGCCGGGACAGGGAAAAAACTGTTTTTT.

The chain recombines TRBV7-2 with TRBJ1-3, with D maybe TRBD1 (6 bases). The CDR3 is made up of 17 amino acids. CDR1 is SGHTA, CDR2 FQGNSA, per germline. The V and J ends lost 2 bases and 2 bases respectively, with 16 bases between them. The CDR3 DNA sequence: TGTGCCAGCAGCTTAAGGCCACAGGGAGTCACTGGAAACACCATATATTTT. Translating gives CASSLRPQGVTGNTIYF.

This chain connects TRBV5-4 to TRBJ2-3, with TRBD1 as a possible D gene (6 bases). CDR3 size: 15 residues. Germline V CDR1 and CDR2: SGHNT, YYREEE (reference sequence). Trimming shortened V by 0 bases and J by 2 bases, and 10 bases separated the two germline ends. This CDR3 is CASSLGGRNTDTQYF. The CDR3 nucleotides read TGTGCCAGCAGCTTGGGGGGGCGGAACACAGATACGCAGTATTTT.

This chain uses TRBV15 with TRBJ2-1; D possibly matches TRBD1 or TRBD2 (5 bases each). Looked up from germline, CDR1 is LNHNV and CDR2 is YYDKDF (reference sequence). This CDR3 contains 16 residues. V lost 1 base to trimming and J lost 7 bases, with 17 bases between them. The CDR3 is CATSRGVGTSSNEQFF. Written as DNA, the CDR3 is TGTGCCACCAGCAGAGGAGTCGGGACCTCGTCTAATGAGCAGTTCTTC.

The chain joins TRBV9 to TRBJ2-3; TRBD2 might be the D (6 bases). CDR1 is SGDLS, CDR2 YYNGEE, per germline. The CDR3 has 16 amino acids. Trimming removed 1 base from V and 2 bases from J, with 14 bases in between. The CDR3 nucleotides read TGTGCCAGCAGCGTATTCGTAGGGAGGAACACAGATACGCAGTATTTT. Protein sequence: CASSVFVGRNTDTQYF.

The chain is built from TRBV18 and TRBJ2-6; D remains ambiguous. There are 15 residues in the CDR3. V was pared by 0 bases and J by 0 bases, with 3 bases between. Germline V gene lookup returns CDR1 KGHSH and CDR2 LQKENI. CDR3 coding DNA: TGTGCCAGCTCACCACCGAACTCTGGGGCCAACGTCCTGACTTTC. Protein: CASSPPNSGANVLTF. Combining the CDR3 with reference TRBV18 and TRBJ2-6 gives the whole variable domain NAGVMQNPRHLVRRRGQEARLRCSPMKGHSHVYWYRQLPEEGLKFMVYLQKENIIDESGMPKERFSAEFPKEGPSILRIQQVVRGDSAAYFCASSPPNSGANVLTFGAGSRLTVL.

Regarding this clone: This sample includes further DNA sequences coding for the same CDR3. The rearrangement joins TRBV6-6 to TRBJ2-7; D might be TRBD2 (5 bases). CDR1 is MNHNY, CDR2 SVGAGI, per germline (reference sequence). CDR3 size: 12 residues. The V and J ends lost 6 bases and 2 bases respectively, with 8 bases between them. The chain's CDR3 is CASSSGTYEQYF. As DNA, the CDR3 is TGTGCCAGCAGCTCCGGGACCTACGAGCAGTACTTC.

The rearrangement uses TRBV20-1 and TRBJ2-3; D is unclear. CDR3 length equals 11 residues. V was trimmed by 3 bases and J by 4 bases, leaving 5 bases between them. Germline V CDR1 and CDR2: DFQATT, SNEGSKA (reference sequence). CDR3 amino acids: CSASLADTQYF. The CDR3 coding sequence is TGCAGTGCTAGCCTAGCAGATACGCAGTATTTT.

CDR3 nucleotide sequence: TGTGCCACCAGCAGAGTCCCAGCGGGAGGGCCAAATGAGCAGTTCTTC. Translated: CATSRVPAGGPNEQFF. V and J are TRBV15 and TRBJ2-1; 10 bases agree with TRBD2. V was clipped by 1 base and J by 7 bases; unmatched bases: 7. This CDR3 comprises 16 residues. Germline V CDR1 and CDR2: LNHNV, YYDKDF (reference sequence).

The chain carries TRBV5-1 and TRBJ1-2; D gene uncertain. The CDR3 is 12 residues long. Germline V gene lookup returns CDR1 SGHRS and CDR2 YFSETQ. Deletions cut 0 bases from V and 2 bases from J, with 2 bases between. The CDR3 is CASSLVNYGYTF. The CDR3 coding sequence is TGCGCCAGCAGCTTGGTGAACTATGGCTACACCTTC. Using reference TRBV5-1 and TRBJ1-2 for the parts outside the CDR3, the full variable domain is KAGVTQTPRYLIKTRGQQVTLSCSPISGHRSVSWYQQTPGQGLQFLFEYFSETQRNKGNFPGRFSGRQFSNSRSEMNVSTLELGDSALYLCASSLVNYGYTFGSGTRLTVV.

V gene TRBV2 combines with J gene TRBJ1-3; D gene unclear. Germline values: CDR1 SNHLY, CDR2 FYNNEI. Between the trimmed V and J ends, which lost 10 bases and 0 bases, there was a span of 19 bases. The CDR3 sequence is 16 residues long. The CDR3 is CAILLPIRNSGNTIYF. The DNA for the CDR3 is TGTGCCATCCTGCTTCCCATCAGGAACTCTGGAAACACCATATATTTT.

For the CDR3, the DNA is TGTGCCAGCAGCCCGGGACTCGGAAACTACTACGAGCAGTACTTC. Translation gives CASSPGLGNYYEQYF. This chain links TRBV7-9 with TRBJ2-5, with D tentatively TRBD2 (6 bases). The last part of the DNA fits TRBJ2-7 better; the J call may be wrong. Germline CDR1 and CDR2: SEHNR and FQNEAQ (reference sequence). CDR3 length: 15 amino acids.

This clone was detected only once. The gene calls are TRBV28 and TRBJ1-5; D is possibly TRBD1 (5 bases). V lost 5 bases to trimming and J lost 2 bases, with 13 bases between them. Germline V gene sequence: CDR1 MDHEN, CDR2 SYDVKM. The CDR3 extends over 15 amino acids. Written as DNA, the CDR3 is TGTGCCAGCAGTACCGGGACGGGGGGCAATCAGCCCCAGCATTTT. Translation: CASSTGTGGNQPQHF.

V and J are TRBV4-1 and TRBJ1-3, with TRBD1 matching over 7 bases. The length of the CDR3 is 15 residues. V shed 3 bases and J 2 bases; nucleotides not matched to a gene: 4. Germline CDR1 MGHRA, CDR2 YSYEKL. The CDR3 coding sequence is TGCGCCAGCAGCCAGACAGGGCAGCCTGGAAACACCATATATTTT. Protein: CASSQTGQPGNTIYF.

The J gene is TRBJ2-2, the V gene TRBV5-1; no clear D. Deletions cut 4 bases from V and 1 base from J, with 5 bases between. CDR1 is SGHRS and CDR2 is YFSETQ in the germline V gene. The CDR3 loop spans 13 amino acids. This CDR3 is CASSRQNTGELFF. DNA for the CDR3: TGCGCCAGCAGCCGACAGAACACCGGGGAGCTGTTTTTT.

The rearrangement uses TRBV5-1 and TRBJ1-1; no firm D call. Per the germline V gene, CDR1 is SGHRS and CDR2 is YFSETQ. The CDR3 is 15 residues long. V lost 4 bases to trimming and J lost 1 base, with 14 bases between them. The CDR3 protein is CASSDQTAGNTEAFF. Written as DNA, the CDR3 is TGCGCCAGCAGCGATCAGACCGCCGGGAACACTGAAGCTTTCTTT. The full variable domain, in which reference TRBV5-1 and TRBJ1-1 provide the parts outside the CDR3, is KAGVTQTPRYLIKTRGQQVTLSCSPISGHRSVSWYQQTPGQGLQFLFEYFSETQRNKGNFPGRFSGRQFSNSRSEMNVSTLELGDSALYLCASSDQTAGNTEAFFGQGTRLTVV.

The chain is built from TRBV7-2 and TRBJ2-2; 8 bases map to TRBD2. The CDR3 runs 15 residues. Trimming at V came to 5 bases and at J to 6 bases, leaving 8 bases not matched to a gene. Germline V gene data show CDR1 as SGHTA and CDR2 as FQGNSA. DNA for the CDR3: TGTGCCAGCAGCCCCGCGGGGACTAGGGCCGGGGAGCTGTTTTTT. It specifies CASSPAGTRAGELFF. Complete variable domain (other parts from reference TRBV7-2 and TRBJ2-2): GAGVSQSPSNKVTEKGKDVELRCDPISGHTALYWYRQSLGQGLEFLIYFQGNSAPDKSGLPSDRFSAERTGGSVSTLTIQRTQQEDSAVYLCASSPAGTRAGELFFGEGSRLTVL.

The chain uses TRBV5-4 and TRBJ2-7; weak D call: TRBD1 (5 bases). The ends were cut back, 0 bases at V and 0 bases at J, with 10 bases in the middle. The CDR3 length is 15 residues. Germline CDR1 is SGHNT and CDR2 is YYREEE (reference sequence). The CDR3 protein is CASSLGTLSSYEQYF. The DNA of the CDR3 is TGTGCCAGCAGCTTGGGGACACTCAGCTCCTACGAGCAGTACTTC. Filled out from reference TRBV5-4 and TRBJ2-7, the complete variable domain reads ETGVTQSPTHLIKTRGQQVTLRCSSQSGHNTVSWYQQALGQGPQFIFQYYREEENGRGNFPPRFSGLQFPNYSSELNVNALELDDSALYLCASSLGTLSSYEQYFGPGTRLTVT.

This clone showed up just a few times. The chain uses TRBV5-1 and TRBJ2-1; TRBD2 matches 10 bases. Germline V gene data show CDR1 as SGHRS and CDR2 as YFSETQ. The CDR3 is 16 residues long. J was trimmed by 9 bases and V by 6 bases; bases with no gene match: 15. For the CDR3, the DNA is TGCGCCAGCAAAGGGCTAGCGGGAGAAACGGGGGGTGAGCAGTTCTTC. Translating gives CASKGLAGETGGEQFF.

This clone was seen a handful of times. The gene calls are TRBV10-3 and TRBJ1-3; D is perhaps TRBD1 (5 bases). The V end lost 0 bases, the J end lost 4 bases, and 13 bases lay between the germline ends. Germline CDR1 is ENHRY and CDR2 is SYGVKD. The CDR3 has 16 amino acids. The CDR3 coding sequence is TGTGCCATCAGTGAGTCCCCAGGGACGGGAGGAAACACCATATATTTT. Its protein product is CAISESPGTGGNTIYF.

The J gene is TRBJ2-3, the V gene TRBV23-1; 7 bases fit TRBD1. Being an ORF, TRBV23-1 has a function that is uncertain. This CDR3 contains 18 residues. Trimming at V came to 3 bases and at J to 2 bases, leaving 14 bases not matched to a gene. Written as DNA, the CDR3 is TGCGCCAGCAGTCAGCCTCAGAGCCGGGACAGACACACAGATACGCAGTATTTT. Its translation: CASSQPQSRDRHTDTQYF.

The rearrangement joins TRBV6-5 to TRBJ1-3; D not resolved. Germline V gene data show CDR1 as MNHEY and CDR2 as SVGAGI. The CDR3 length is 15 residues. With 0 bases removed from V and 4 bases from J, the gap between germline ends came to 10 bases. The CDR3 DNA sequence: TGTGCCAGCAGTTACTCGAGAGGTTGGGGAAACACCATATATTTT. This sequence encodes CASSYSRGWGNTIYF.

CDR3 in amino acids: CASSLEAGISNEQFF. The CDR3 bases are TGTGCCAGCAGCTTAGAGGCGGGGATCTCCAATGAGCAGTTCTTC. V and J are TRBV7-9 and TRBJ2-1, with D perhaps matching TRBD2 (6 bases). Trimming cost V 1 base and J 6 bases, with 13 bases left between them. This CDR3 has 15 residues. Looked up from germline, CDR1 is SEHNR and CDR2 is FQNEAQ (reference sequence).

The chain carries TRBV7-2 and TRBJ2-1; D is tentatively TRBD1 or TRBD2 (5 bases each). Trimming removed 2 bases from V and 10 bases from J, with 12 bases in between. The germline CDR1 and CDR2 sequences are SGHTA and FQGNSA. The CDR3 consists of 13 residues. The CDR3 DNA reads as TGTGCCAGCAGCTTAAGGGGACGGGGAGAGCAGTTCTTC. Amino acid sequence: CASSLRGRGEQFF.

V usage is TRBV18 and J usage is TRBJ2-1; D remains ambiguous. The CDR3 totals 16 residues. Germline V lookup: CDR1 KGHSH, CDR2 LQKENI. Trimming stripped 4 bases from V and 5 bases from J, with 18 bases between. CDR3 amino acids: CASSRSTTPQHNEQFF. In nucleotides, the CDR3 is TGTGCCAGCTCACGATCTACCACACCCCAACACAATGAGCAGTTCTTC.

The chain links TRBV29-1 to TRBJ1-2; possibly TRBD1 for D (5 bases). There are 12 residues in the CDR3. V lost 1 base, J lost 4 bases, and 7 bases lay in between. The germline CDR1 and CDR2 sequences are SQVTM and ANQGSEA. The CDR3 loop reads CSVEGDSYGYTF. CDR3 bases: TGCAGCGTTGAAGGAGACAGCTATGGCTACACCTTC.